Listed below are T cell receptor beta chains from one sample, sequenced in a study of human T cells and chemical hapten exposure. TCRdb re-called the RACE reads through MiXCR, storing one row per CDR3 protein. The profile covers around 330,000 distinct CDR3 sequences, with around 5.5% appearing a single time and about 7.7% taken by the ten largest. The sequences come from whole blood, collected in connection with sensitization to the hapten diphenylcyclopropenone (DPC). The receptors shown here come from a woman under 30 with alopecia areata. Some clones in this sample may be carry-over from other donors' samples. Both conserved end residues are part of each CDR3. The order of the fields is clone size, J gene, V gene, D gene, CDR3 protein, CDR3 DNA. D genes are given only for firm matches. Rows give clone size only sometimes, using once, few, many, or a class for an expanded clone.

- | TRBJ1-1 | TRBV7-9 | TRBD1 | CADQKQGAVNTEAFF | TGTGCCGACCAGAAACAGGGGGCTGTGAACACTGAAGCTTTCTTT
many | TRBJ1-2 | TRBV28 | - | CASSHRGIDYGYTF | TGTGCCAGCAGCCACCGGGGCATCGACTATGGCTACACCTTC
- | TRBJ1-5 | TRBV19 | - | CASKYGNQPQHF | TGTGCCAGTAAATACGGCAATCAGCCCCAGCATTTT
few | TRBJ2-7 | TRBV28 | - | CASSTPGGGSYEQYF | TGTGCCAGCAGTACCCCAGGGGGGGGCAGCTACGAGCAGTACTTC
- | TRBJ2-3 | TRBV4-1 | TRBD1 | CASSQKTGAATDTQYF | TGCGCCAGCAGCCAAAAGACAGGGGCAGCCACAGATACGCAGTATTTT
many | TRBJ1-1 | TRBV16 | - | CASSQDEGTEAFF | TGTGCCAGCAGCCAAGATGAAGGCACTGAAGCTTTCTTT
- | TRBJ2-3 | TRBV11-2 | - | CASSLDVVRGATQYF | TGTGCCAGCAGCTTAGATGTCGTACGGGGGGCAACGCAGTATTTT
many | TRBJ2-2 | TRBV24-1 | TRBD1 | CATSDAGTGNTGELFF | TGTGCCACCAGTGATGCCGGGACAGGGAACACCGGGGAGCTGTTTTTT
few | TRBJ2-7 | TRBV15 | - | CATSREYYEQYF | TGTGCCACCAGCAGAGAATACTACGAGCAGTACTTC
- | TRBJ2-3 | TRBV20-1 | - | CSARVSGTSTDTQYF | TGCAGTGCTAGAGTCTCCGGGACAAGCACAGATACGCAGTATTTT
- | TRBJ1-3 | TRBV18 | - | CASSEPVGSGNTIYF | TGTGCCAGCTCAGAACCCGTAGGCTCTGGAAACACCATATATTTT
few | TRBJ1-4 | TRBV12-3/TRBV12-4 | - | CASSLTGRGNEKLFF | TGTGCCAGCAGTCTAACAGGGAGGGGTAATGAAAAACTGTTTTTT
few | TRBJ1-6 | TRBV12-3/TRBV12-4 | - | CASSLWGNSPLHF | TGTGCCAGCAGTTTGTGGGGGAATTCACCCCTCCACTTT
many | TRBJ1-2 | TRBV18 | - | CASSPVSRTDFNYGYTF | TGTGCCAGCTCACCAGTTAGTAGAACAGACTTTAACTATGGCTACACCTTC
- | TRBJ2-1 | TRBV3-1 | - | CASSQGGSPNNEQFF | TGTGCCAGCAGCCAAGGAGGGTCCCCCAACAATGAGCAGTTCTTC
- | TRBJ1-2 | TRBV6-5 | TRBD1 | CASTGGQGADGYTF | TGTGCCAGCACCGGGGGACAGGGGGCGGACGGCTACACCTTC
- | TRBJ2-6 | TRBV5-1 | - | CASSLLQGSGANVLTF | TGCGCCAGCAGCCTACTACAGGGCTCCGGGGCCAACGTCCTGACTTTC
many | TRBJ2-3 | TRBV7-2 | - | CASSFRAGGTDTQYF | TGTGCCAGCAGCTTTAGGGCGGGCGGGACAGATACGCAGTATTTT
- | TRBJ2-3 | TRBV20-1 | TRBD1 | CSAPTGGRADTQYF | TGCAGTGCTCCGACAGGGGGGAGAGCAGATACGCAGTATTTT
many | TRBJ1-4 | TRBV6-5 | - | CASSSTGSYNEKLFF | TGTGCCAGCAGTTCCACAGGGAGTTATAATGAAAAACTGTTTTTT
many | TRBJ2-3 | TRBV6-6 | - | CASSSDGARADTQYF | TGTGCCAGCAGTTCCGACGGGGCTCGGGCAGATACGCAGTATTTT
few | TRBJ2-6 | TRBV7-3 | - | CASSTPESGANVLTF | TGTGCCAGCAGCACCCCAGAATCGGGGGCCAACGTCCTGACTTTC
many | TRBJ1-1 | TRBV12-3/TRBV12-4 | - | CASSLMQGLEAFF | TGTGCCAGCAGTTTAATGCAGGGTCTTGAAGCTTTCTTT
few | TRBJ2-6 | TRBV6-1 | - | CASSEGPGYSLRANVLTF | TGTGCCAGCAGTGAGGGCCCGGGTTACTCTCTAAGGGCCAACGTCCTGACTTTC
many | TRBJ1-5 | TRBV24-1 | - | CATSDLPTEDSNQPQHF | TGTGCCACCAGTGATTTGCCGACAGAGGATAGCAATCAGCCCCAGCATTTT
many | TRBJ2-7 | TRBV28 | - | CATQMTPIAYEQYF | TGTGCCACCCAGATGACACCCATAGCCTACGAGCAGTACTTC
- | TRBJ1-2 | TRBV3-1 | TRBD1 | CASSQAGTGSGYTF | TGTGCCAGCAGCCAGGCCGGGACAGGGAGCGGCTACACCTTC
few | TRBJ2-5 | TRBV12-3/TRBV12-4 | TRBD1 | CASSLRQGYQETQYF | TGTGCCAGCAGTTTACGACAGGGTTATCAAGAGACCCAGTACTTC
many | TRBJ2-1 | TRBV7-6 | TRBD2 | CASSSTSGGTYNEQFF | TGTGCCAGCAGCTCGACTAGCGGGGGGACCTACAATGAGCAGTTCTTC
- | TRBJ1-3 | TRBV7-9 | TRBD1 | CASSGTESGNTIYF | TGTGCCAGCAGCGGGACAGAGTCTGGAAACACCATATATTTT
few | TRBJ2-3 | TRBV5-4 | - | CASSFGREEGHTQYF | TGTGCCAGCAGCTTTGGCAGGGAAGAGGGTCATACGCAGTATTTT
many | TRBJ1-1 | TRBV7-6 | TRBD1 | CASSSTRGRRAFF | TGTGCCAGCAGCTCTACCAGGGGGCGAAGAGCTTTCTTT
few | TRBJ2-1 | TRBV7-9 | - | CASSSRGYSYNEQFF | TGTGCCAGCAGCTCACGGGGGTACTCCTACAATGAGCAGTTCTTC
many | TRBJ1-4 | TRBV29-1 | TRBD1 | CSVRRGGEKLFF | TGCAGCGTTCGCAGGGGGGGTGAAAAACTGTTTTTT
few | TRBJ1-4 | TRBV12-3/TRBV12-4 | - | CASSFRDREEKLFF | TGTGCCAGCAGTTTCAGAGACAGAGAAGAAAAACTGTTTTTT
few | TRBJ2-5 | TRBV12-5 | - | CASGPGDPETQYF | TGTGCTAGTGGTCCGGGGGACCCAGAGACCCAGTACTTC
- | TRBJ1-6 | TRBV9 | - | CASSVGPIYSGGINSPLHF | TGTGCCAGCAGCGTCGGCCCCATATATTCCGGGGGGATTAATTCACCCCTCCACTTT
- | TRBJ2-3 | TRBV20-1 | - | CSASRLTTFTDTQYF | TGCAGTGCTAGTAGACTAACCACCTTCACAGATACGCAGTATTTT
- | TRBJ1-1 | TRBV6-5 | TRBD1 | CASSYQTGANTEAFF | TGTGCCAGCAGTTACCAGACAGGGGCGAACACTGAAGCTTTCTTT
many | TRBJ2-3 | TRBV3-1 | TRBD2 | CASSQGTSGDTDTQYF | TGTGCCAGCAGCCAAGGGACTAGCGGCGACACAGATACGCAGTATTTT
many | TRBJ1-1 | TRBV7-2 | - | CASSLVMGQTEAFF | TGTGCCAGCAGCTTAGTGATGGGACAAACTGAAGCTTTCTTT
few | TRBJ2-7 | TRBV20-1 | - | CSAIERSSYEQYF | TGCAGTGCTATTGAGAGAAGCTCCTACGAGCAGTACTTC
many | TRBJ2-7 | TRBV29-1 | TRBD1 | CSVGRQGLSYEQYF | TGCAGCGTGGGGCGACAGGGGCTCTCCTACGAGCAGTACTTC